Given below is one TCR beta chain in context. The sample originates from a study of blood T cell repertoires in COVID-19. Background on the study: Sources were T cells, B-cell-depleted T cells, or PBMCs; the material itself was cDNA or gDNA.

Per the study methods: Amplifying reference gene primers gave estimates of nucleated cell counts. TCRdb's copy holds only in-frame clones and misses some; the assay was immunoSEQ multiplex PCR. V and J calls and clone size follow that table, whereas D and trimming were derived from the DNA. The data contain 26,000 or so clones, 76% of them singletons. CDR3 size: 17 residues. Germline V gives CDR1 KGHSH, CDR2 LQKENI. V was trimmed by 5 bases and J by 2 bases, leaving 20 bases between them. The source of this sequence is a man aged 65 to 85 with acute or convalescent COVID-19. The V and J genes are TRBV18 and TRBJ2-3, with D tentatively TRBD2 (7 bases). Specimen: peripheral blood. This chain's CDR3 is CASSYLGGAGATDTQYF. In DNA, the CDR3 is TGTGCCAGCTCATACCTCGGGGGCGCGGGGGCCACAGATACGCAGTATTTT. The variable domain in full, with the rest retrieved from reference TRBV18 and TRBJ2-3, is NAGVMQNPRHLVRRRGQEARLRCSPMKGHSHVYWYRQLPEEGLKFMVYLQKENIIDESGMPKERFSAEFPKEGPSILRIQQVVRGDSAAYFCASSYLGGAGATDTQYFGPGTRLTVL.